This T cell receptor (beta chain) was profiled in a study of T cells in Graves' hyperthyroidism and ophthalmopathy. Used for diagnoses were clinical symptoms, serum thyroxine and TRAb, thyroid ultrasound and orbital computed tomography. RNA transcripts yielded amplified TCR beta CDR3 regions. RT-PCR in the first round (using the HTBI primer set) targeted the TCR CDR3. MiXCR was run by TCRdb on the multiplex PCR reads, yielding one entry per CDR3 protein. The table records about 510,000 distinct CDR3 sequences, 46% of them present only once. Germline lookup yields CDR1 SQVTM and CDR2 ANQGSEA. Trimming took off 8 bases at V and 0 bases at J, with 11 bases between the two ends. This CDR3 spans 13 amino acids.

Sequencing was performed on peripheral blood or thyroid tissue (not recorded which). This TCR was sampled from an adult woman with Graves' disease, either hyperthyroidism or ophthalmopathy (not recorded which). The V and J genes are TRBV29-1 and TRBJ1-3, with TRBD1 as a possible D gene (6 bases). The CDR3 nucleotides are TGCAGCTTAAGGGGGGTCTCTGGAAACACCATATATTTT. Encoded protein: CSLRGVSGNTIYF.